The T cell receptor (beta chain) under discussion was sequenced for a study of cytomegalovirus exposure and HLA in healthy donors. Findings and caveats of the study: Exclusion as indistinguishable affected some V segments, including TRBV6-2 and TRBV6-3.

A word on this clone: Its antigen is unknown.

PCR amplification relied on 60 Vbeta primers (plus 13 Jbeta primers). Data came from immunoSEQ multiplex PCR; TCRdb stores just in-frame clones and leaves some out. The sample lists about 160,000 clones, roughly 78% occurring once. The CDR3 sequence is 15 residues long. V lost 4 bases to trimming and J lost 6 bases, with 13 bases between them. Germline CDR1 reads MNHEY; CDR2 reads SMNVEV (reference sequence). This rearrangement joins TRBV27 to TRBJ1-6; D call uncertain. The sequence was obtained from a middle-aged woman in good health and CMV-seronegative. The source material was PBMCs. The CDR3 nucleotides are TGTGCCAGCAGTTCCCTCTTCCCCGGTAATTCACCCCTCCACTTT. This gives the protein CASSSLFPGNSPLHF.